This T cell receptor (beta chain) originates from a study of T cells in Graves' hyperthyroidism and ophthalmopathy. Overall study findings and caveats: Ophthalmopathy was predicted by the model a median of around 5.9 months ahead of onset.

Researchers took RNA transcripts and amplified the TCR beta CDR3 regions from them. Researchers ran a first-round RT-PCR on the TCR CDR3 using the HTBI primer set. TCRdb reprocessed the multiplex PCR reads with MiXCR, giving one entry per CDR3 protein. The table records around 500,000 distinct CDR3 sequences, 14% of them present only once. V shed 1 base, J shed 5 bases, and the junction held 4 bases outside the gene matches. Germline loops: CDR1 SGHAT, CDR2 FQDESV (reference sequence). This CDR3 has 14 amino acids. As to this clonotype: Its antigen is currently unknown.

Newly diagnosed hyperthyroidism, duration under 2 months, in patients aged 18 to 65. PBMCs were collected from a roughly 10 ml volume of fresh peripheral blood. The chain carries TRBV11-1 and TRBJ1-1; 7 nucleotides match TRBD1. The origin of this receptor is a woman aged 40 to 50 with Graves' hyperthyroidism. The sequenced sample consisted of blood. In DNA, the CDR3 is TGTGCCAGCAGCTTAGGAAGGGGGCTTACTGAAGCTTTCTTT. Translating gives CASSLGRGLTEAFF.